This T cell receptor beta chain came from a study of Ad26.COV2.S vaccination and SARS-CoV-2 variants (dated by TCRdb to about 2021). Describing the broader study: Donors in the vaccine arm were drawn from COV1001, a multicentre, randomized, double-blind, placebo-controlled phase I-IIa trial testing Ad26.COV2.S in healthy adults. Ad26.COV2.S was administered intramuscularly at 5 x 10^10 or 1 x 10^11 viral particles, either as a single shot or as two shots given 56 days apart. Sequencing of the TCRbeta repertoire served to evaluate the specificity and breadth of SARS-CoV-2-reactive T cell receptors following Ad26.COV2.S vaccination. Investigators remained blinded to trial group allocation during experiments and outcome assessment. Participants in the trial were split at random into five groups of five each, receiving low-dose or high-dose Ad26.COV2.S once or twice, or else placebo on both occasions. The TCR-sequenced set comprised around 30 samples: some 19 Ad26.COV2.S vaccine recipients, 5 placebo recipients and 8 SARS-CoV-2 convalescent individuals. Findings and caveats that apply to the study as a whole: Vaccine and placebo recipients had similar non-spike TCR breadth, a finding consistent with the vaccine containing only spike. After vaccination, substantial breadth of spike-specific CD8+ and CD4+ T cell responses was reported. The authors noted that total T cell responses may have been underestimated by the TCR breadth and depth analyses. Comparing responses between vaccine doses or regimens was not something the study was powered to do. Ad26.COV2.S recipients had higher spike-specific TCR breadth than placebo recipients (P = 0.0014).

Points on this clone: What antigen it recognizes has not been identified. The input lacks base qualities; no much larger clone sits a single base away.

Per the publication, the treatment or condition label means: 19 received Ad26.COV2.S at low or high dose, single or two shots; five or six received placebo; per-sample allocation not given. Repertoires of vaccine and placebo recipients were sequenced from samples taken on day 63 after the first injection. In Cohort 1b, around 25 adults aged 18-55 years were enrolled at a single site in Boston, USA, between 29 July and 7 August 2020. As a vaccine, Ad26.COV2.S was a replication-incompetent adenovirus type 26 vector that expressed a prefusion-stabilized SARS-CoV-2 spike protein derived from the original Wuhan strain. The immunoSEQ Assay was used to sequence TCRbeta CDR3 regions. After extraction, genomic DNA underwent amplification by bias-controlled multiplex PCR, followed by high-throughput sequencing. The study's processing was this. To quantify the absolute abundance of every unique TCRbeta CDR3 region, sequences were collapsed and filtered. T cell fraction was estimated by normalizing TCRbeta template counts to usable DNA, with usable DNA measured through amplification of reference genes found in all nucleated cells. Repertoire TCRs were annotated as SARS-CoV-2-specific by exact matching of V gene, CDR3 amino acid sequence and J gene to a known reactive TCR set. The reference SARS-CoV-2 TCR set came from MIRA and was filtered for enrichment in COVID-19-positive ImmuneCODE repertoires, removing public or cross-reactive TCRs. Using the MIRA antigens, annotated TCRs were further analysed by specific ORF or by position within an ORF. Breadth was defined as annotated unique rearrangements over total unique productive rearrangements; depth was the summed frequency of those rearrangements. Group comparisons of TCR breadth used two-sided Wilcoxon rank-sum tests. TCRdb provides this immuneACCESS table in a form limited to in-frame rearrangements. Some clones are lacking; in checked studies, under half of them reflect an unresolved V gene, and why the rest are absent is not known. For V, J and clone size, that table is used; D and trimming come from the DNA. The sample table contains some 340,000 clones; only one count was recorded for 86% of them. The leading ten clones occupy more than 1.5% of the sample.

According to the germline V gene, CDR1 reads LGHNA and CDR2 reads YSLEER. The CDR3 runs 16 amino acids, cysteine and phenylalanine included. The CDR3 DNA has 48 bases and is translated from base 1. Trimming at the junction amounts to 3 bases on V and 4 bases on J, and the germline ends lie 18 bases apart. The V and J segments used are TRBV4-3 and TRBJ1-2; a weak D assignment points to TRBD1 (5 bases agree). The sequenced sample was peripheral blood, obtained in a trial of Ad26.COV2.S vaccine versus placebo. This sequence originates from a person between 18 and 65 years old who received the Ad26.COV2.S COVID-19 vaccine or a placebo. The DNA sequence is TGCGCCAGCAGCCAGGCAGGGAATTCCTGGGGCTATGGCTACACCTTC. Translated, this gives CASSQAGNSWGYGYTF.